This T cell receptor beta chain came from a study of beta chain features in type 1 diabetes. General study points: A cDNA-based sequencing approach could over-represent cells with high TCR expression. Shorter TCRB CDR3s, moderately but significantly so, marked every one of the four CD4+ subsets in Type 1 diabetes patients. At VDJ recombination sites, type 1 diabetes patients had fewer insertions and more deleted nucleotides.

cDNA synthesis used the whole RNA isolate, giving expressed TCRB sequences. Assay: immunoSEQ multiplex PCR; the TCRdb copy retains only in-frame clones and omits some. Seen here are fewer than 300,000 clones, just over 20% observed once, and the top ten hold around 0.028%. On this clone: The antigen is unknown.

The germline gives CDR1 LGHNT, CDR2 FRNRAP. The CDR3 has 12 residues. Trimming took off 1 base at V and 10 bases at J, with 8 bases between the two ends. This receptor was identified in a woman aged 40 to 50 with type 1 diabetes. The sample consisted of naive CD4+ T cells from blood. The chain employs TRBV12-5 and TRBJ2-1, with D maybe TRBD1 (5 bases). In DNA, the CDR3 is TGTGCTAGTGGTTTGGAGGGGAAAGAGCAGTTCTTC. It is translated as CASGLEGKEQFF.